The 21 T cell receptor beta chains below come from one sample, sequenced in a study of blood T cells in healthy people across ages. The authors ran a second PCR of roughly 6 to 12 cycles using a sample-barcoded 5' primer and a J-beta primer mix. TCRdb re-called the 5' RACE reads with MiXCR, one entry per CDR3 protein. The table lists approximately 800,000 distinct CDR3 sequences, about 61% of them singletons, with approximately 24% in the top ten. Sequencing used blood. The source of these receptors is a middle-aged man in good health.

The sample holds one count of this clonotype. The chain is built from TRBV3-1 and TRBJ1-5, with D unclear. This CDR3 comprises 15 residues. The V end lost 4 bases, the J end lost 7 bases, and 17 bases lay between the germline ends. Germline loops: CDR1 LGHDT, CDR2 YNNKEL (reference sequence). The CDR3 loop reads CASSPEVGFKQPQHF. The CDR3 DNA reads TGTGCCAGCAGCCCTGAGGTCGGATTCAAGCAGCCCCAGCATTTT.

This chain uses TRBV5-5 with TRBJ1-4; D possibly corresponds to TRBD1 (5 bases). There are 15 residues in the CDR3. Germline V CDR1 and CDR2: SGHKS, YYEKEE (reference sequence). V was shortened by 4 bases and J by 4 bases, with 14 bases between the two germline ends. The CDR3 loop is CASSLGAAYNEKLFF. The CDR3 DNA sequence: TGTGCCAGCAGCCTCGGGGCTGCTTATAATGAAAAACTGTTTTTT. The full variable domain, in which reference TRBV5-5 and TRBJ1-4 provide the parts outside the CDR3, is DAGVTQSPTHLIKTRGQQVTLRCSPISGHKSVSWYQQVLGQGPQFIFQYYEKEERGRGNFPDRFSARQFPNYSSELNVNALLLGDSALYLCASSLGAAYNEKLFFGSGTQLSVL.

This sequence joins TRBV27 and TRBJ2-4; 11 positions match TRBD1. With the DNA end fitting TRBJ2-7 better, the J assignment may be wrong. There are 15 residues in the CDR3. Germline V gives CDR1 MNHEY, CDR2 SMNVEV (reference sequence). The CDR3 DNA is TGTGCCACCCAACCGGACAGGGGGCTAGGCGACGAGCAGTACTTC. Translation gives CATQPDRGLGDEQYF.

A single count supports this clonotype. V usage is TRBV7-2 and J usage is TRBJ2-4; D remains unclear. The ends were cut back, 1 base at V and 0 bases at J, with 22 bases in the middle. The germline CDR1 and CDR2 sequences are SGHTA and FQGNSA. This CDR3 contains 20 residues. The CDR3 spells CASSLGHTPGPQIAKNIQYF. The DNA of the CDR3 is TGTGCCAGCAGCTTAGGACATACTCCTGGTCCCCAAATAGCCAAAAACATTCAGTACTTC.

The chain couples TRBV28 to TRBJ2-3; D unclear. Trimming removed 1 base from V and 5 bases from J, with 7 bases in between. CDR1 and CDR2 (germline): MDHEN, SYDVKM. The CDR3 contains 13 residues. The CDR3, as DNA: TGTGCCAGCAGTTTATTTTCGTTAGATACGCAGTATTTT. Protein sequence: CASSLFSLDTQYF. Using reference TRBV28 and TRBJ2-3 for the parts outside the CDR3, the full variable domain is DVKVTQSSRYLVKRTGEKVFLECVQDMDHENMFWYRQDPGLGLRLIYFSYDVKMKEKGDIPEGYSVSREKKERFSLILESASTNQTSMYLCASSLFSLDTQYFGPGTRLTVL.

This rearrangement joins TRBV9 to TRBJ2-1; D might be TRBD1 (5 bases). This CDR3 has 14 amino acids. Trimming removed 3 bases from V and 4 bases from J, with 11 bases in between. CDR1 and CDR2 (germline): SGDLS, YYNGEE. CDR3 amino acids: CASSAEDTYNEQFF. CDR3 DNA sequence: TGTGCCAGCAGCGCAGAGGACACATACAATGAGCAGTTCTTC.

The J gene is TRBJ1-4, the V gene TRBV4-3; D is unclear. From germline, CDR1 is LGHNA and CDR2 YSLEER. The CDR3 is made up of 14 amino acids. V lost 0 bases, J lost 7 bases, and 9 bases lay in between. For the CDR3, the DNA is TGCGCCAGCAGCCAAGAATCACGGCGTGAAAAACTGTTTTTT. Translation gives CASSQESRREKLFF.

The rearrangement joins TRBV6-6 to TRBJ2-1; D might be TRBD1 (5 bases). The V end was cut by 3 bases, the J end by 7 bases, with 7 bases between. This CDR3 has 12 amino acids. Germline loops: CDR1 MNHNY, CDR2 SVGAGI (reference sequence). CDR3 coding DNA: TGTGCCAGCAGTTATGCAGGGAATGAGCAGTTCTTC. It codes for CASSYAGNEQFF.

The V call is TRBV6-8, the J call TRBJ2-3; TRBD2 is a possible D gene (5 bases). The CDR3 runs 17 residues. V lost 0 bases and J 1 base, leaving 14 bases between the germline ends. Germline CDR1 and CDR2: MNHGY and SAAAGT. The CDR3 DNA reads as TGTGCCAGCAGTTACTCCATCACTAGTACCTGCACAGATACGCAGTATTTT. Translation: CASSYSITSTCTDTQYF.

This chain joins TRBV27 and TRBJ2-7; 7 bases line up with TRBD2. The J call could be wrong; TRBJ2-5 is a better fit for the DNA end. Germline V gives CDR1 MNHEY, CDR2 SMNVEV (reference sequence). This CDR3 contains 14 residues. The CDR3 reads CASSYAGRGETQYF. The CDR3 nucleotides are TGTGCCAGCAGTTATGCGGGGCGGGGGGAGACCCAGTACTTC.

J is TRBJ2-6 and V is TRBV19, with TRBD1 identical over 8 bases. There are 17 residues in the CDR3. The germline V gene encodes CDR1 LNHDA and CDR2 SQIVND (reference sequence). J was trimmed by 0 bases and V by 6 bases; bases with no gene match: 7. CDR3 DNA: TGTGCCAGTAGACAAGGACAGGGAAGCTCTGGGGCCAACGTCCTGACTTTC. This codes for CASRQGQGSSGANVLTF.

V and J are TRBV10-2 and TRBJ2-1; TRBD1 matches 9 bases. In germline, CDR1 is WSHSY, CDR2 SAAADI. With V trimmed by 3 bases and J by 9 bases, 18 bases remained unmatched. The CDR3 has 18 residues. The CDR3: CASSDPGQGIRFGSEQFF. In nucleotides, the CDR3 is TGCGCCAGCAGTGACCCGGGACAGGGCATTCGATTTGGGAGTGAGCAGTTCTTC.

A word on this clonotype: Being one base from a much bigger clone, this may be a read error. The chain recombines TRBV29-1 with TRBJ2-1, with a possible D match to TRBD2 (6 bases). The CDR3 has 12 amino acids. Germline CDR1 and CDR2: SQVTM and ANQGSEA. Trimming removed 4 bases from V and 10 bases from J, with 14 bases in between. CDR3 protein: CSVAAGSYEQFF. CDR3 nucleotide sequence: TGCAGCGTTGCAGCGGGCAGTTACGAGCAGTTCTTC.

In this sample, this clonotype turned up a few times. The genes are TRBV28 and TRBJ2-4; D might be TRBD1 (6 bases). Trimming cost V 5 bases and J 8 bases, with 13 bases left between them. The CDR3 spans 13 residues. The germline V gene has CDR1 MDHEN and CDR2 SYDVKM. DNA of the CDR3: TGTGCCAGCAGTGTCCGGGACAAGGACATTCAGTACTTC. It yields the protein CASSVRDKDIQYF.

The V gene is TRBV20-1, the J gene TRBJ2-3; perhaps TRBD2 as D (6 bases). V was cut by 4 bases and J by 1 base, with 12 bases left in between. The CDR3 is 14 amino acids. Germline CDR1 reads DFQATT; CDR2 reads SNEGSKA (reference sequence). The CDR3 nucleotides are TGCAGTGCTATTGTGGGAGGACGCACAGATACGCAGTATTTT. Its translation: CSAIVGGRTDTQYF.

The chain recombines TRBV10-3 with TRBJ2-3; 9 nucleotides line up with TRBD2. CDR1 ENHRY and CDR2 SYGVKD come from the germline V gene. The ends lost 5 bases at V and 4 bases at J; junction bases unmatched: 4. This CDR3 is built from 14 residues. CDR3 region: CAISNSGRPDTQYF. CDR3 nucleotide sequence: TGTGCCATCAGTAATAGCGGGAGACCAGATACGCAGTATTTT.

V usage is TRBV7-2 and J usage is TRBJ2-3, with 7 bases matching TRBD2. V trimming: 5 bases; J trimming: 11 bases; junction bases outside the gene matches: 7. The V gene's germline CDR1 is SGHTA and CDR2 FQGNSA. The CDR3 is made up of 12 amino acids. CDR3 region: CASSPYAGEQYF. CDR3 in DNA: TGTGCCAGCAGCCCCTACGCGGGGGAGCAGTATTTT. The full variable domain, with the rest looked up from reference TRBV7-2 and TRBJ2-3, is GAGVSQSPSNKVTEKGKDVELRCDPISGHTALYWYRQSLGQGLEFLIYFQGNSAPDKSGLPSDRFSAERTGGSVSTLTIQRTQQEDSAVYLCASSPYAGEQYFGPGTRLTVL.

The V call is TRBV28, the J call TRBJ2-1; tentatively, D is TRBD2 (7 bases). This CDR3 spans 15 amino acids. Germline values: CDR1 MDHEN, CDR2 SYDVKM. Trimming removed 6 bases from V and 7 bases from J, with 19 bases in between. The CDR3 coding sequence is TGTGCCAGCAGGGCGAGTGGGGGGGCCCGTAATGAGCAGTTCTTC. Protein product: CASRASGGARNEQFF.

This clonotype was picked up a small number of times. This sequence joins TRBV9 and TRBJ2-5; D is unclear. CDR1 is SGDLS and CDR2 is YYNGEE in the germline V gene. The CDR3 consists of 14 residues. V was trimmed by 0 bases and J by 5 bases, leaving 11 bases between them. The CDR3 loop is CASSVGFNPETQYF. The CDR3, as DNA: TGTGCCAGCAGCGTAGGCTTCAACCCGGAGACCCAGTACTTC.

The chain recombines TRBV30 with TRBJ1-1, with 9 bases fitting TRBD1. Trimming took 2 bases from V and 6 from J; bases not matched to a gene: 10. The CDR3 covers 15 residues. Germline V gives CDR1 GTSNPN, CDR2 SVGIG (reference sequence). The CDR3 protein is CAWSPLQGAKAEAFF. Written as DNA, the CDR3 is TGTGCCTGGAGTCCACTACAGGGGGCAAAGGCTGAAGCTTTCTTT.

The J gene is TRBJ2-1, the V gene TRBV10-3, with 9 positions matching TRBD1. The CDR3 extends over 14 amino acids. From germline, CDR1 is ENHRY and CDR2 SYGVKD. For the CDR3, the DNA is TGTACCGCCACCGGGACAGGGAGTTTCAATGAGCAGTTCTTC. This gives the protein CTATGTGSFNEQFF.